This note documents a single T cell receptor beta chain sequence. Other nucleotide sequences from this sample produce the same CDR3. As defined, naive CD8 cells were CD45RO-negative and positively selected for CCR7, with terminally differentiated effector memory CD45RA+ cells excluded. Repertoires were generated with immunoSEQ multiplex PCR, while TCRdb's copy carries only in-frame clones and drops some. The data show around 2,100,000 clones, 85% to 95% seen once. These data belong to a study of shared clonotypes between healthy human individuals. V shed 0 bases, J shed 5 bases, and the junction held 2 bases outside the gene matches. The CDR3 loop spans 14 amino acids. Germline V gene sequence: CDR1 MNHEY, CDR2 SMNVEV (reference sequence).

The material sequenced was naive CD8+ T cells sorted from blood. The receptor was isolated from a man aged 18 to 29 in good health. This chain connects TRBV27 to TRBJ2-7; the match to TRBD1 covers 9 bases. The DNA of the CDR3 is TGTGCCAGCAGTTTATCGGGGACAGGGAACGAGCAGTACTTC. Amino acids: CASSLSGTGNEQYF.